The 30 T cell receptor beta chains in this list originate from one sample, sequenced in a study of CD8 T cells in Susac syndrome. A quantity of about 0.5 to 1 ug RNA underwent reverse transcription using random hexamers. TCRdb independently ran MiXCR on the immunoSEQ multiplex PCR reads; one entry per CDR3 protein. Among roughly 190,000 distinct CDR3 sequences listed, roughly 92% were seen once. Sequencing was performed on CD4+ T cells from PBMCs. The receptors here all came from a human donor in good health.

This clonotype has only one observation. The chain recombines TRBV12-3 or TRBV12-4 with TRBJ1-5, with no clear D. The CDR3 runs 14 residues. V lost 6 bases to trimming and J lost 4 bases, with 13 bases between them. CDR3 in amino acids: CASRPDPANQPQHF. CDR3 coding DNA: TGTGCCAGCAGACCGGACCCGGCAAATCAGCCCCAGCATTTT.

The CDR3: CASSEGLTGDEQYV. CDR3 nucleotides: TGTGCCAGCAGTGAGGGGTTGACAGGGGACGAGCAGTACGTC. The chain recombines TRBV2 with TRBJ2-7; 8 positions match TRBD1. This CDR3 is built from 14 residues. CDR1 is SNHLY, CDR2 FYNNEI, per germline. V was clipped by 3 bases and J by 5 bases; unmatched bases: 6.

CDR3 bases: TGTGCCAGTTCGAACGGTTATGGCTACACCTTC. Its translation: CASSNGYGYTF. The chain has TRBV12-3 or TRBV12-4 and TRBJ1-2; D ambiguous. This CDR3 has 11 residues. V was clipped by 9 bases and J by 5 bases, with 10 bases between them.

The chain couples TRBV19 to TRBJ2-1; D gene unclear. V lost 4 bases and J lost 6, with 13 bases in between. The CDR3 loop spans 14 amino acids. CDR1 is LNHDA and CDR2 is SQIVND in the germline V gene (reference sequence). CDR3 nucleotide sequence: TGTGCCAGTAGTAGTTCAGGACGCCGCAATGAGCAGTTCTTC. Residues: CASSSSGRRNEQFF.

V and J are TRBV5-6 and TRBJ1-2; 8 bases are shared with TRBD1. Per the germline V gene, CDR1 is SGHDT and CDR2 is YYEEEE. V dropped 0 bases and J dropped 5; count of bases not matched to a gene: 6. The CDR3 runs to 15 residues. The CDR3 spells CASSLGAGGAYGYTF. The CDR3 bases are TGTGCCAGCAGCTTGGGGGCAGGGGGCGCTTATGGCTACACCTTC.

V gene TRBV4-3 combines with J gene TRBJ1-1; tentative D call: TRBD1 (5 bases). The CDR3 contains 16 residues. Trimming pared 4 bases from V and 0 bases from J, leaving 15 bases between. Per germline, CDR1 LGHNA and CDR2 YSLEER. Written as DNA, the CDR3 is TGCGCCAGCAGCCCCGGACCGGGACTTCTGAACACTGAAGCTTTCTTT. It is translated as CASSPGPGLLNTEAFF.

The genes are TRBV3-1 and TRBJ1-4; D gene unclear. Trimming pared 4 bases from V and 6 bases from J, leaving 15 bases between. CDR3 length: 15 amino acids. Per germline, CDR1 LGHDT and CDR2 YNNKEL (reference sequence). CDR3 bases: TGTGCCAGCAGCCTCTCCGGCCTCTCCGATGAAAAACTGTTTTTT. The encoded protein is CASSLSGLSDEKLFF.

V and J are TRBV12-3 or TRBV12-4 and TRBJ2-2, with 9 bases lining up with TRBD1. The V gene end was trimmed by 7 bases and the J gene end by 6 bases; junction bases not matched to a gene: 6. This CDR3 has 14 residues. In DNA form, the CDR3 reads TGTGCCAGCACCCTGGGGGACAGGGCCGGGGAGCTGTTTTTT. Residues: CASTLGDRAGELFF.

The V gene is TRBV6-2 or TRBV6-3, the J gene TRBJ2-1; 8 bases match TRBD1. The CDR3 has 15 residues. With 6 bases clipped from V and 9 bases from J, the junction kept 13 bases outside the gene matches. The germline gives CDR1 MNHEY, CDR2 SVGEGT. This CDR3 reads CASSSQGVLGVEQFF. The CDR3 DNA sequence: TGTGCCAGCAGCTCACAGGGGGTCCTAGGAGTTGAGCAGTTCTTC.

The J gene is TRBJ2-4, the V gene TRBV5-4, with a tentative D call TRBD2 (6 bases). CDR1 SGHNT and CDR2 YYREEE come from the germline V gene (reference sequence). This CDR3 has 14 amino acids. With 2 bases removed from V and 7 bases from J, the gap between germline ends came to 13 bases. The CDR3 coding sequence is TGTGCCAGCAGCTTCGGAGGGGCTCGTAACATTCAGTACTTC. The encoded protein is CASSFGGARNIQYF.

The rearrangement links TRBV12-3 or TRBV12-4 to TRBJ2-2; D perhaps matches TRBD1 (6 bases). Trimming removed 6 bases from V and 6 bases from J, with 17 bases in between. This CDR3 comprises 15 residues. The CDR3 nucleotides read TGTGCCAGCAGCAGAACCGGGACACGGTCCGGGGAGCTGTTTTTT. It specifies CASSRTGTRSGELFF.

J is TRBJ2-2 and V is TRBV4-2, with D perhaps TRBD1 or TRBD2 (7 bases each). Germline CDR1 LGHNA, CDR2 YNFKEQ. Trimming left V 1 base short and J 4 bases short, with 13 bases between. The CDR3 runs to 16 residues. DNA of the CDR3: TGTGCCAGCAGCCAAGGAGGCAGGGGGGGCACCGGGGAGCTGTTTTTT. It codes for CASSQGGRGGTGELFF.

The chain employs TRBV19 and TRBJ1-5, with 9 bases lining up with TRBD1. CDR3 length equals 15 residues. From germline, CDR1 is LNHDA and CDR2 SQIVND (reference sequence). V lost 6 bases to trimming and J lost 7 bases; unmatched junction nucleotides: 10. CDR3 coding DNA: TGTGCCAGTAGGGATTGGACAGGGGCCCGGCAGCCCCAGCATTTT. It translates to CASRDWTGARQPQHF.

V and J are TRBV10-3 and TRBJ2-3; no clear D. The CDR3 length is 14 residues. Germline V lookup: CDR1 ENHRY, CDR2 SYGVKD. Trimming took off 7 bases at V and 0 bases at J, with 11 bases between the two ends. Written as DNA, the CDR3 is TGTGCCATCAAGGGCGGTTCTAGCACAGATACGCAGTATTTT. It encodes CAIKGGSSTDTQYF.

As to this clonotype: One end of the junction fails to match germline, which may point to a read error. This chain connects TRBV28 to TRBJ1-4, with D perhaps matching TRBD1 (5 bases). The CDR3 runs 14 residues. Germline loops: CDR1 MDHEN, CDR2 SYDVKM. The CDR3 DNA is TGTGCCATCAGTAAGACAGTGGCTAATGAAAAACTGTTTTTT. Protein sequence: CAISKTVANEKLFF.

V is TRBV20-1 and J is TRBJ2-6; D ambiguous. The CDR3 is 19 residues long. The germline CDR1 and CDR2 sequences are DFQATT and SNEGSKA (reference sequence). V lost 0 bases and J lost 0, with 18 bases in between. The CDR3 loop is CSARDLARTIASGANVLTF. Here the CDR3 DNA reads TGCAGTGCTAGAGATCTGGCCAGAACCATTGCCTCTGGGGCCAACGTCCTGACTTTC.

In this sample, this clonotype turned up a few times. This chain uses TRBV5-1 with TRBJ2-5; TRBD2 is a possible D gene (5 bases). This CDR3 spans 14 amino acids. Trimming shortened V by 0 bases and J by 3 bases, and 9 bases separated the two germline ends. From germline, CDR1 is SGHRS and CDR2 YFSETQ. Here the CDR3 reads CASSLGGMKETQYF. The CDR3 nucleotides are TGCGCCAGCAGCTTGGGAGGGATGAAAGAGACCCAGTACTTC.

This chain connects TRBV20-1 to TRBJ1-5; D is unresolved. Germline V gives CDR1 DFQATT, CDR2 SNEGSKA (reference sequence). The CDR3 consists of 12 residues. This chain's CDR3 is CSPGVINQPQHF. The CDR3 nucleotides read TGCTCACCCGGGGTAATCAATCAGCCCCAGCATTTT.

The CDR3: CATSDFRSQYF. DNA of the CDR3: TGTGCCACCAGTGATTTCAGGTCCCAGTATTTT. The V call is TRBV24-1, the J call TRBJ2-3; D remains ambiguous. V was shortened by 1 base and J by 12 bases, with 7 bases between the two germline ends. This CDR3 contains 11 residues. Germline V lookup: CDR1 KGHDR, CDR2 SFDVKD.

This chain joins TRBV9 and TRBJ2-2; unclear D gene. Germline V lookup: CDR1 SGDLS, CDR2 YYNGEE. This CDR3 spans 12 amino acids. Deletions cut 0 bases from V and 6 bases from J, with 3 bases between. Here the CDR3 DNA reads TGTGCCAGCAGCGTAGAAGCCGGGGAGCTGTTTTTT. Amino acids: CASSVEAGELFF. Looking up the rest from reference TRBV9 and TRBJ2-2 gives the full variable domain: DSGVTQTPKHLITATGQRVTLRCSPRSGDLSVYWYQQSLDQGLQFLIQYYNGEERAKGNILERFSAQQFPDLHSELNLSSLELGDSALYFCASSVEAGELFFGEGSRLTVL.

This clonotype was seen only once. This chain links TRBV5-8 with TRBJ2-2, with TRBD1 matching 7 bases. Trimming took 4 bases from V and 3 from J; bases not matched to a gene: 9. The CDR3 extends over 16 amino acids. CDR1 is SGHTS, CDR2 YDEGEE, per germline. Here the CDR3 DNA reads TGTGCCAGCAGCCCCTGGACAGGCCGAGACACCGGGGAGCTGTTTTTT. It encodes CASSPWTGRDTGELFF. The full variable domain, completed using reference TRBV5-8 and TRBJ2-2, is EAGVTQSPTHLIKTRGQQATLRCSPISGHTSVYWYQQALGLGLQFLLWYDEGEERNRGNFPPRFSGRQFPNYSSELNVNALELEDSALYLCASSPWTGRDTGELFFGEGSRLTVL.

V and J are TRBV7-9 and TRBJ2-1, with D possibly matching TRBD2 (6 bases). Germline V gene lookup returns CDR1 SEHNR and CDR2 FQNEAQ (reference sequence). CDR3 length: 14 amino acids. Trimming stripped 5 bases from V and 8 bases from J, with 16 bases between. CDR3 sequence reads: CASSLSAGSHEQFF. The CDR3, as DNA: TGTGCCAGCAGCCTCTCGGCGGGGAGTCATGAGCAGTTCTTC.

The chain links TRBV5-1 to TRBJ2-1; 8 nucleotides align to TRBD2. The V gene end was trimmed by 5 bases and the J gene end by 0 bases; junction bases not matched to a gene: 7. CDR1 is SGHRS, CDR2 YFSETQ, per germline. The CDR3 is 16 amino acids. The CDR3: CASSAQRGFSYNEQFF. The CDR3 region has the DNA TGCGCCAGCAGTGCCCAGCGGGGGTTCTCCTACAATGAGCAGTTCTTC.

The rearrangement joins TRBV14 to TRBJ1-2; no reliable D call. Trimming took off 5 bases at V and 1 base at J, with 11 bases between the two ends. Germline V gene lookup returns CDR1 SGHDN and CDR2 FVKESK. The CDR3 spans 14 residues. CDR3 sequence: CASSGRPNNYGYTF. The CDR3, as DNA: TGTGCCAGCAGCGGACGACCGAATAACTATGGCTACACCTTC.

The rearrangement uses TRBV7-6 and TRBJ2-1; 11 nucleotides match TRBD2. The V and J ends lost 5 bases and 3 bases, in that order; junction bases with no gene match: 9. There are 17 residues in the CDR3. Per germline, CDR1 SGHVS and CDR2 FNYEAQ. Here the CDR3 DNA reads TGTGCCAGCAGCCCCGGTGGGGGACTAGCGGACTACAATGAGCAGTTCTTC. It codes for CASSPGGGLADYNEQFF.

In this sample, this clonotype turned up a few times. The chain recombines TRBV20-1 with TRBJ2-3; no definite D call. CDR3 length: 10 residues. Trimming stripped 3 bases from V and 2 bases from J, with 0 bases between. CDR1 DFQATT and CDR2 SNEGSKA come from the germline V gene (reference sequence). CDR3 DNA: TGCAGTGCTAGCACAGATACGCAGTATTTT. Amino acids: CSASTDTQYF.

The V call is TRBV4-3, the J call TRBJ2-3, with D unresolved. Trimming pared 2 bases from V and 2 bases from J, leaving 5 bases between. Per the germline V gene, CDR1 is LGHNA and CDR2 is YSLEER. The CDR3 is made up of 13 amino acids. CDR3 in DNA: TGCGCCAGCAGCCAATCTATCACAGATACGCAGTATTTT. This translates into CASSQSITDTQYF.

This sequence joins TRBV29-1 and TRBJ2-7; TRBD1 aligns across 8 bases. Germline assignment: CDR1 SQVTM and CDR2 ANQGSEA. The CDR3 is 13 amino acids. CDR3 in DNA: TGCAGTTTTGGACAGGGAGGTTCCTACGAGCAGTACTTC. It is translated as CSFGQGGSYEQYF.

The rearrangement links TRBV9 to TRBJ1-2, with D perhaps TRBD1 (6 bases). In germline, CDR1 is SGDLS, CDR2 YYNGEE. The CDR3 has 15 residues. V was clipped by 5 bases and J by 2 bases, with 16 bases between them. The CDR3 region has the DNA TGTGCCAGCAGTGGGATCAGGGGCTGGAACTATGGCTACACCTTC. Protein: CASSGIRGWNYGYTF.

The DNA of the CDR3 is TGTGCCAGCAGCTTCGGACCCCCCGGAGGGTTGGAGACCCAGTACTTC. This sequence encodes CASSFGPPGGLETQYF. This sequence joins TRBV9 and TRBJ2-5, with D possibly TRBD2 on 6 matching bases. Deletions cut 4 bases from V and 5 bases from J, with 21 bases between. The germline CDR1 and CDR2 sequences are SGDLS and YYNGEE. The CDR3 length is 16 residues.